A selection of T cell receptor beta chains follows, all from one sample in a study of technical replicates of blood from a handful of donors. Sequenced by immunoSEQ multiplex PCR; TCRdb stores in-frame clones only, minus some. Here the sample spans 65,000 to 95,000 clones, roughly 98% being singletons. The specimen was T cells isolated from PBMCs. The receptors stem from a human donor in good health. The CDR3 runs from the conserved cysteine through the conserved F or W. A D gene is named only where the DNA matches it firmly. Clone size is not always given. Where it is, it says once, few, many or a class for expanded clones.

CDR3: CSVEVAGGNYGYTF
DNA: TGCAGCGTTGAAGTGGCGGGGGGGAACTATGGCTACACCTTC
D: NA
size: once
V: TRBV29-1
J: TRBJ1-2

CDR3: CASSLGGRSTDTQYF
DNA: TGTGCCAGCAGCTTAGGAGGGAGGAGCACAGATACGCAGTATTTT
D: NA
size: NA
V: TRBV7-2
J: TRBJ2-3

CDR3: CASSLTLQGGHYGYTF
DNA: TGTGCCAGCAGCCTGACCTTACAGGGGGGTCACTATGGCTACACCTTC
D: TRBD1
size: NA
V: TRBV2
J: TRBJ1-2

CDR3: CASSSTMTDSTDTQYF
DNA: TGTGCCAGCAGCTCAACCATGACAGATAGCACAGATACGCAGTATTTT
D: NA
size: NA
V: TRBV7-2
J: TRBJ2-3

CDR3: CASSFLWGQGTNDEKLFF
DNA: TGTGCCAGCAGCTTCCTATGGGGACAGGGTACGAATGATGAAAAACTGTTTTTT
D: TRBD1
size: NA
V: TRBV7-9
J: TRBJ1-4

CDR3: CASSRMREQFF
DNA: TGTGCCAGCAGTCGTATGAGGGAGCAGTTCTTC
D: NA
size: NA
V: TRBV5-6
J: TRBJ2-1

CDR3: CASSQAGGMPDTQYF
DNA: TGCGCCAGCAGCCAAGCCGGAGGGATGCCAGATACGCAGTATTTT
D: NA
size: NA
V: TRBV4-1
J: TRBJ2-3

CDR3: CASSLDRVGGTDTQYF
DNA: TGCGCCAGCAGCCTTGACAGGGTCGGGGGCACAGATACGCAGTATTTT
D: TRBD1
size: NA
V: TRBV4-1
J: TRBJ2-3

CDR3: CASSLPGETYEQYF
DNA: TGTGCCAGCAGCTTACCAGGGGAAACCTACGAGCAGTACTTC
D: NA
size: NA
V: TRBV11-2
J: TRBJ2-7

CDR3: CASRETLIRGRYNEQFF
DNA: TGTGCCAGCAGGGAAACGCTGATAAGAGGAAGGTACAATGAGCAGTTCTTC
D: NA
size: NA
V: TRBV28
J: TRBJ2-1

CDR3: CASSEGRQGQYF
DNA: TGCGCCAGCAGTGAGGGCCGACAGGGCCAGTACTTC
D: TRBD1
size: NA
V: TRBV10-1
J: TRBJ2-5

CDR3: CASSFKGGTDTQYF
DNA: TGTGCCAGCAGCTTTAAGGGGGGGACAGATACGCAGTATTTT
D: NA
size: NA
V: TRBV5-4
J: TRBJ2-3

CDR3: CASSPAGNQPQHF
DNA: TGCGCCAGCAGCCCCGCGGGGAATCAGCCCCAGCATTTT
D: NA
size: once
V: TRBV4-1
J: TRBJ1-5

CDR3: CASSRGQGRNEKLFF
DNA: TGTGCCAGCAGCCGGGGACAGGGACGGAATGAAAAACTGTTTTTT
D: TRBD1
size: once
V: TRBV5-6
J: TRBJ1-4

CDR3: CASSLMQGGGTEAFF
DNA: TGTGCCAGCAGTTTAATGCAGGGCGGGGGGACTGAAGCTTTCTTT
D: NA
size: NA
V: TRBV27
J: TRBJ1-1

CDR3: CASSRQGASYEQYF
DNA: TGCGCCAGCAGTCGCCAGGGGGCTTCGTACGAGCAGTACTTC
D: TRBD1
size: NA
V: TRBV5-1
J: TRBJ2-7

CDR3: CASGRDTTYEQFF
DNA: TGTGCCAGCGGCCGGGACACCACCTATGAGCAGTTCTTC
D: NA
size: NA
V: TRBV25-1
J: TRBJ2-1

CDR3: CASSPLTSGGGETQYF
DNA: TGTGCCAGCAGTCCCCTAACTAGCGGGGGAGGGGAGACCCAGTACTTC
D: TRBD2
size: NA
V: TRBV2
J: TRBJ2-5

CDR3: CAWSVPFPGQPQHF
DNA: TGTGCCTGGAGTGTACCGTTTCCGGGGCAGCCCCAGCATTTT
D: NA
size: once
V: TRBV30
J: TRBJ1-5

CDR3: CASDRDRNLLRPYEQYF
DNA: TGTGCCAGCGACCGGGACAGGAATCTTCTCAGGCCCTACGAGCAGTACTTC
D: TRBD1
size: NA
V: TRBV28
J: TRBJ2-7

CDR3: CASRNAGSNEKLFF
DNA: TGTGCCAGCAGAAATGCGGGGAGCAATGAAAAACTGTTTTTT
D: NA
size: NA
V: TRBV28
J: TRBJ1-4

CDR3: CASSQTTFRGNEQFF
DNA: TGTGCCAGCAGCCAAACGACCTTTCGGGGCAATGAGCAGTTCTTC
D: NA
size: NA
V: TRBV4-2
J: TRBJ2-1

CDR3: CASSLYRDRVKPQHF
DNA: TGTGCCAGCAGTTTATACCGGGACAGGGTCAAGCCCCAGCATTTT
D: TRBD1
size: NA
V: TRBV28
J: TRBJ1-5

CDR3: CASSQYSEAFF
DNA: TGTGCCAGCAGCCAATATTCTGAAGCTTTCTTT
D: NA
size: few
V: TRBV14
J: TRBJ1-1

CDR3: CASSHGGGNEQYF
DNA: TGCGCCAGCAGCCACGGGGGGGGAAACGAGCAGTACTTC
D: TRBD2
size: once
V: TRBV4-1
J: TRBJ2-7

CDR3: CASSSDRGNQPQHF
DNA: TGTGCCAGCAGTTCCGACAGGGGGAATCAGCCCCAGCATTTT
D: TRBD1
size: NA
V: TRBV27
J: TRBJ1-5

CDR3: CASSFRGSSYNEQFF
DNA: TGTGCCAGCAGTTTTCGCGGGAGCTCCTACAATGAGCAGTTCTTC
D: TRBD2
size: NA
V: TRBV27
J: TRBJ2-1

CDR3: CASSIRDRGGEQYF
DNA: TGTGCCAGCAGTATCCGGGACAGGGGTGGCGAGCAGTACTTC
D: TRBD1
size: NA
V: TRBV2
J: TRBJ2-7

CDR3: CASSEGLLSTDTQYF
DNA: TGCGCCAGCAGCGAGGGACTTCTGAGCACAGATACGCAGTATTTT
D: NA
size: NA
V: TRBV5-1
J: TRBJ2-3

CDR3: CASSPLRNRGSSYEQYF
DNA: TGTGCCAGCAGCCCGTTACGTAACAGGGGATCATCGTACGAGCAGTACTTC
D: TRBD1
size: NA
V: TRBV28
J: TRBJ2-7

CDR3: CASRTYRGRDAKNIQYF
DNA: TGTGCCAGCAGGACGTACAGGGGGCGCGATGCCAAAAACATTCAGTACTTC
D: TRBD1
size: NA
V: TRBV11-2
J: TRBJ2-4

CDR3: CASSSNRVGNTEAFF
DNA: TGTGCCAGCAGCTCAAACAGGGTAGGGAACACTGAAGCTTTCTTT
D: NA
size: NA
V: TRBV7-9
J: TRBJ1-1

CDR3: CASSQDGGPNTEAFF
DNA: TGCGCCAGCAGCCAAGATGGAGGCCCCAACACTGAAGCTTTCTTT
D: NA
size: NA
V: TRBV4-1
J: TRBJ1-1

CDR3: CATHAGDNEKLFF
DNA: TGTGCCACGCACGCAGGGGACAATGAAAAACTGTTTTTT
D: NA
size: NA
V: TRBV27
J: TRBJ1-4

CDR3: CASSYRATNEKLFF
DNA: TGTGCCAGTAGTTACAGGGCAACTAATGAAAAACTGTTTTTT
D: NA
size: NA
V: TRBV19
J: TRBJ1-4

CDR3: CASSLVGWRVGARNTQYF
DNA: TGTGCCAGCAGCTTAGTAGGCTGGCGGGTGGGTGCCCGAAATACGCAGTATTTT
D: NA
size: NA
V: TRBV7-2
J: TRBJ2-3

CDR3: CATEPESYNEQFF
DNA: TGTGCCACTGAGCCCGAATCCTACAATGAGCAGTTCTTC
D: NA
size: NA
V: TRBV7-2
J: TRBJ2-1

CDR3: CAISRPDISRAGYTF
DNA: TGTGCCATCAGTCGTCCGGACATCAGCCGGGCTGGCTACACCTTC
D: NA
size: NA
V: TRBV10-3
J: TRBJ1-2

CDR3: CASSYSPAKNIQYF
DNA: TGTGCCAGCAGTTACTCCCCGGCCAAAAACATTCAGTACTTC
D: NA
size: NA
V: TRBV6-5
J: TRBJ2-4

CDR3: CASRGTSNQPQHF
DNA: TGTGCCAGCCGGGGGACCAGCAATCAGCCCCAGCATTTT
D: NA
size: NA
V: TRBV7-2
J: TRBJ1-5

CDR3: CASSYPTDRKDYGYTF
DNA: TGTGCCAGCAGCTACCCTACTGACAGGAAAGACTATGGCTACACCTTC
D: NA
size: NA
V: TRBV7-9
J: TRBJ1-2

CDR3: CASSDPRTSGDTQYF
DNA: TGTGCCAGCAGCGATCCTAGGACTAGCGGGGATACGCAGTATTTT
D: TRBD2
size: NA
V: TRBV7-3
J: TRBJ2-3